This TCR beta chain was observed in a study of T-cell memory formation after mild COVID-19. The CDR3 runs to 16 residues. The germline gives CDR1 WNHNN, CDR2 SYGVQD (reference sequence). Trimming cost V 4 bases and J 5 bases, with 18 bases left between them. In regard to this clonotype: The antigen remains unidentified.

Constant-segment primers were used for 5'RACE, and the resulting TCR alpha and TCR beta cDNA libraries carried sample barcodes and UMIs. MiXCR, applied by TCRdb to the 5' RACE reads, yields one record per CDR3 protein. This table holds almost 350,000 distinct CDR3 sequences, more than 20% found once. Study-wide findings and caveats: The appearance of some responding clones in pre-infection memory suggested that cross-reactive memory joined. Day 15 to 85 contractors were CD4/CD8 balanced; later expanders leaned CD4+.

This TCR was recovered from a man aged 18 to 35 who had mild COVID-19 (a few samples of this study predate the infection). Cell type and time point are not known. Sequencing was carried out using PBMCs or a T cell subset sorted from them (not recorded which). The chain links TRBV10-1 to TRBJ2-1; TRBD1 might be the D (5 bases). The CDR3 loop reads CASSVLTAEAHNEQFF. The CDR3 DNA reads TGCGCCAGCAGTGTGTTGACAGCCGAGGCCCACAATGAGCAGTTCTTC.